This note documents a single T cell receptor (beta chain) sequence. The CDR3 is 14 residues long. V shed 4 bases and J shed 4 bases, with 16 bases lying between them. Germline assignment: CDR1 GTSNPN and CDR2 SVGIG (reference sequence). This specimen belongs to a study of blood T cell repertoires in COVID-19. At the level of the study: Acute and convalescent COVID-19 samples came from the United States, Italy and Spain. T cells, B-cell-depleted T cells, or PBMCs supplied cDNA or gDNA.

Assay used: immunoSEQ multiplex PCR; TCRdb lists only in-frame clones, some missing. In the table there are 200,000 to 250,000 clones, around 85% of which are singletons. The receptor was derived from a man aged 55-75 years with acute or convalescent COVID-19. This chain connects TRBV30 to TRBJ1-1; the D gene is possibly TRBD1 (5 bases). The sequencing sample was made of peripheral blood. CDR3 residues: CAWTLPGEATEAFF. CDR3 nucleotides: TGTGCCTGGACCCTCCCGGGGGAAGCCACTGAAGCTTTCTTT.